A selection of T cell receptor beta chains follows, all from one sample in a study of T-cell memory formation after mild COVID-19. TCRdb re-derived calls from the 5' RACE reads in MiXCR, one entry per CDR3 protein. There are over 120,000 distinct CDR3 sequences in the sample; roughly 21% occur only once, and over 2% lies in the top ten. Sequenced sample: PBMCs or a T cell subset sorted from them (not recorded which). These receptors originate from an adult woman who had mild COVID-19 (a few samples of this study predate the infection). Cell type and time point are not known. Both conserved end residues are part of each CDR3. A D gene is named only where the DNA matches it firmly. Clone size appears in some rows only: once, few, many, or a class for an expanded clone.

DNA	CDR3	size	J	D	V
TGTGCCAGCAGCGTGACAGGGAATGAGCAGTTCTTC	CASSVTGNEQFF	NA	TRBJ2-1	TRBD1	TRBV9
TGTGCCAGCAGCTTAAATGCCAGAGGGAACACTGAAGCTTTCTTT	CASSLNARGNTEAFF	few	TRBJ1-1	NA	TRBV7-6
TGTGCCAGCACCTGGGACAGCAACACTGAAGCTTTCTTT	CASTWDSNTEAFF	NA	TRBJ1-1	TRBD1	TRBV2
TGCAGTGCTAGAGCTCGTCCAGGGTACCAGGGACTAGCGGGAGAGACCCAGTACTTC	CSARARPGYQGLAGETQYF	few	TRBJ2-5	TRBD2	TRBV20-1
TGTGCCAGCAGCGCGGGACTAGCGTCCTACAATGAGCAGTTCTTC	CASSAGLASYNEQFF	few	TRBJ2-1	TRBD2	TRBV7-3
TGTGCCAGCAGTTCCACAGGGAATAATGAGCAGTTCTTC	CASSSTGNNEQFF	few	TRBJ2-1	NA	TRBV12-3/TRBV12-4
TGTGCCAGCAGCCTGACCGGGACAGGGCTCTACGAGCAGTACTTC	CASSLTGTGLYEQYF	few	TRBJ2-7	TRBD1	TRBV7-9
TGTGCCTGGAGTGTACCTGGGGCGGCTAACACTGAAGCTTTCTTT	CAWSVPGAANTEAFF	NA	TRBJ1-1	NA	TRBV30
TGCGCCAGCAGCTTGGGGACCGTTAGTGGTACGCAGTATTTT	CASSLGTVSGTQYF	few	TRBJ2-3	NA	TRBV5-1
TGTGCCAGCCGAAGAGGGCGGGGGCCCGACACCGGGGAGCTGTTTTTT	CASRRGRGPDTGELFF	few	TRBJ2-2	NA	TRBV3-1
TGTGCCAGCACCCGGGGGGTCGGGGAAGAGACCCAGTACTTC	CASTRGVGEETQYF	NA	TRBJ2-5	TRBD2	TRBV9
TGCGCCAGCAGTCGACTGAACTCTGGAAACACCATATATTTT	CASSRLNSGNTIYF	few	TRBJ1-3	NA	TRBV4-1
TGTGCCAGCAGTTTACTGCGCCCGGGGAACACTGAAGCTTTCTTT	CASSLLRPGNTEAFF	many	TRBJ1-1	NA	TRBV12-3/TRBV12-4
TGTGCCAGCAGCAAAGGTCCAGCGCCCACAGATACGCAGTATTTT	CASSKGPAPTDTQYF	few	TRBJ2-3	NA	TRBV21-1
TGTGCCAGCAGATCCGGCCGGGGCTATGGCTACACCTTC	CASRSGRGYGYTF	NA	TRBJ1-2	NA	TRBV6-2/TRBV6-3
TGTGCCAGCAGCGTAAGGTGGGAAGCAGATACGCAGTATTTT	CASSVRWEADTQYF	NA	TRBJ2-3	NA	TRBV9
TGCAGTGCTAGAGATTTTTCACCCGTTTCCACAGATACGCAGTATTTT	CSARDFSPVSTDTQYF	few	TRBJ2-3	NA	TRBV20-1
TGCAGTGCCCCGGGACCGATTAATGAAAAACTGTTTTTT	CSAPGPINEKLFF	once	TRBJ1-4	NA	TRBV20-1
TGTGCCAGCTCACCCCTACGCGGGGTTGTCTACAATGAGCAGTTCTTC	CASSPLRGVVYNEQFF	many	TRBJ2-1	NA	TRBV18
TGTGCCAGCAGCTCCCGGGCAGCCGCCTCGGTGGGGACCGGGGAGCTGTTTTTT	CASSSRAAASVGTGELFF	NA	TRBJ2-2	NA	TRBV7-9
TGCGCCAGCAGCTCCGGGACGGCCAGGGAGACCCAGTACTTC	CASSSGTARETQYF	NA	TRBJ2-5	NA	TRBV5-1
TGTGCCAGCAGTTTCAGCCCGAACTATGGCTACACCTTC	CASSFSPNYGYTF	NA	TRBJ1-2	NA	TRBV6-5
TGTGCCAGCAGCGTAAGGGAGGGGGCGCATGGGAACTATGGCTACACCTTC	CASSVREGAHGNYGYTF	few	TRBJ1-2	TRBD1	TRBV9
TGTGCCACCAGTGACCCCGGACAGGGGGCTGGCGAGACCCAGTACTTC	CATSDPGQGAGETQYF	NA	TRBJ2-5	TRBD1	TRBV24-1
TGTGCCAGCAGCTTAACAAGGACAGGGACTGAAGCTTTCTTT	CASSLTRTGTEAFF	NA	TRBJ1-1	TRBD1	TRBV7-3
TGCGCCAGCAGCTTTCCCCAGGGTGTGACAGATACGCAGTATTTT	CASSFPQGVTDTQYF	few	TRBJ2-3	NA	TRBV5-1
TGTGCCAGCAGCACCTGGGACAGGGGGGCAGCTGGGGCCAACGTCCTGACTTTC	CASSTWDRGAAGANVLTF	few	TRBJ2-6	TRBD1	TRBV7-9
TGTGCCAGCAGCTTAGCTGGGACCAGCTACGAGCAGTACTTC	CASSLAGTSYEQYF	few	TRBJ2-7	NA	TRBV7-6
TGTGCCAGCACTTCGCAGGCCGCGAACTCCGGGGAGCTGTTTTTT	CASTSQAANSGELFF	NA	TRBJ2-2	NA	TRBV12-3/TRBV12-4
TGTGCCAGCAGTTCGAACAGGGTTGGGGTCGGGGAGCTGTTTTTT	CASSSNRVGVGELFF	NA	TRBJ2-2	NA	TRBV12-3/TRBV12-4
TGCAGTGCTAGGCCAGGGTCGGTCGAGCAGTACTTC	CSARPGSVEQYF	NA	TRBJ2-7	NA	TRBV20-1
TGCGCCAGCAGCACGGGACTAGCGGGATTGGGGGAGACCCAGTACTTC	CASSTGLAGLGETQYF	NA	TRBJ2-5	TRBD2	TRBV5-1
TGCGCCAGCAGCCAAGGAAGGGGGGGCCCCTACGAGCAGTACTTC	CASSQGRGGPYEQYF	NA	TRBJ2-7	NA	TRBV4-1
TGCGCCAGCAGCCAAGGGGCCGGGACTAGCTTGACGAATGAGCAGTTCTTC	CASSQGAGTSLTNEQFF	NA	TRBJ2-1	TRBD2	TRBV4-1
TGTGCCAGCAGCCCAACAGGGAGGTCCTCCTACGAGCAGTACTTC	CASSPTGRSSYEQYF	NA	TRBJ2-7	NA	TRBV14
TGCGCCAGCAGCCCGACAGCCGGGGATACGCAGTATTTT	CASSPTAGDTQYF	few	TRBJ2-3	NA	TRBV5-1
TGTGCCATCAGTGACGACATAGCGGGGGGACAAGAGACCCAGTACTTC	CAISDDIAGGQETQYF	few	TRBJ2-5	TRBD2	TRBV10-3
TGTGCCAGCACCCAGACTAGCGGGGGCACCGGGGAGCTGTTTTTT	CASTQTSGGTGELFF	NA	TRBJ2-2	TRBD2	TRBV7-6
TGTGCCAGCAGCTCCCTATCCGGGGCCAACGTCCTGACTTTC	CASSSLSGANVLTF	NA	TRBJ2-6	NA	TRBV11-2
TGTGCCAGCAGTCGAGGGGGGCACGTGAACACCGGGGAGCTGTTTTTT	CASSRGGHVNTGELFF	few	TRBJ2-2	NA	TRBV11-2
TGCGCCAGCAGCTTGGAGGGTAGCGCGAGATCTCGAGATACAGGGAATACGCAGTATTTT	CASSLEGSARSRDTGNTQYF	NA	TRBJ2-3	NA	TRBV5-1
TGCGCCAGCAGCCCGGACGGAGTCTATGGCTACACCTTC	CASSPDGVYGYTF	NA	TRBJ1-2	NA	TRBV5-1
TGTGCCAGCAGCTTAGCGCGGGCTATCGGGGAGCTGTTTTTT	CASSLARAIGELFF	NA	TRBJ2-2	NA	TRBV7-2
TGTGCCAGCTCACCAGGTCTAGCGGGATCCTACAATGAGCAGTTCTTC	CASSPGLAGSYNEQFF	NA	TRBJ2-1	TRBD2	TRBV18
TGTGCCAGCAGTTGGGAGTATAGCTACACCTTC	CASSWEYSYTF	few	TRBJ1-2	NA	TRBV6-2/TRBV6-3
TGTGCCAGCAGCTTGACAGGTAGCTCCTACGAGCAGTACTTC	CASSLTGSSYEQYF	few	TRBJ2-7	NA	TRBV7-8
TGTGCCAGCACTTGGGTTGGGACCCAAGAGACCCAGTACTTC	CASTWVGTQETQYF	NA	TRBJ2-5	NA	TRBV5-6
TGTGCCAGCAGCTGGAGGCGGGGTACTAGCACAGATACGCAGTATTTT	CASSWRRGTSTDTQYF	NA	TRBJ2-3	NA	TRBV7-2
TGTGCCAGCACCCCAGGGGTGGGTTATGGCTACACCTTC	CASTPGVGYGYTF	few	TRBJ1-2	NA	TRBV12-3/TRBV12-4